Each of the 13 T cell receptor beta chains below was sequenced from the same sample in a study of blood T cells in healthy people across ages. Together with a sample-barcoded 5' primer, a J-beta primer mix was included in a second PCR lasting 7 to 11 cycles. A single record per CDR3 protein comes from TCRdb applying MiXCR to the 5' RACE reads. The sample comprises some 1.4 million distinct CDR3 sequences, 42% of which are singletons, and approximately 7.9% rests with the top ten. The sample comprised blood. The origin of the receptors is a woman under 30 in good health.

This clonotype was picked up many times. The rearrangement uses TRBV12-3 or TRBV12-4 and TRBJ1-2; weak D call: TRBD1 (5 bases). With 6 bases removed from V and 6 bases from J, the gap between germline ends came to 17 bases. The CDR3 loop spans 14 amino acids. DNA for the CDR3: TGTGCCAGCAGCACAAGTAGCGGGGACGATGGCTACACCTTC. Translated: CASSTSSGDDGYTF.

The rearrangement uses TRBV9 and TRBJ2-3; 8 bases match TRBD2. V was clipped by 0 bases and J by 6 bases; unmatched bases: 9. The CDR3 has 16 residues. In germline, CDR1 is SGDLS, CDR2 YYNGEE. This CDR3 reads CASSVASGGMGDTQYF. For the CDR3, the DNA is TGTGCCAGCAGCGTAGCGAGCGGGGGCATGGGGGATACGCAGTATTTT.

This clonotype was seen only once. The V and J genes are TRBV3-1 and TRBJ2-5; 8 bases are a match to TRBD1. The CDR3 spans 16 residues. Per the germline V gene, CDR1 is LGHDT and CDR2 is YNNKEL (reference sequence). The V segment lost 0 bases and the J segment 6 bases; nucleotides outside the gene matches: 9. CDR3 in amino acids: CASSQEGAGGGKTQYF. The CDR3 region has the DNA TGTGCCAGCAGCCAAGAAGGGGCAGGGGGCGGAAAGACCCAGTACTTC.

This clonotype was seen a few times. Here the CDR3 reads CASSVVSFNEQFF. CDR3 DNA sequence: TGTGCCAGCAGCGTAGTCTCGTTCAATGAGCAGTTCTTC. The chain combines TRBV7-3 with TRBJ2-1; D gene uncertain. Between the trimmed V and J ends, which lost 5 bases and 6 bases, there was a span of 11 bases. The germline V gene encodes CDR1 SGHTA and CDR2 FQGTGA. The CDR3 has 13 residues.

As for this clonotype: This may stem from a read error, because a much larger clone lies one nucleotide away. The rearrangement joins TRBV7-2 to TRBJ1-6; no clear D. V was shortened by 1 base and J by 4 bases, with 5 bases between the two germline ends. Germline V CDR1 and CDR2: SGHTA, FQGNSA. The CDR3 sequence is 14 residues long. The CDR3 sequence is CASSLELYNSPLHF. The CDR3 bases are TGTGCCAGCAGCTTAGAACTGTATAATTCACCCCTCCACTTT.

The genes are TRBV9 and TRBJ2-2; no firm D call. Germline CDR1 SGDLS, CDR2 YYNGEE. Trimming removed 2 bases at V and 6 bases at J, with 11 bases between. This CDR3 region has 14 residues. CDR3 DNA sequence: TGTGCCAGCAGCGTGACCCTCGGTGCCGGGGAGCTGTTTTTT. Translated, it gives CASSVTLGAGELFF.

V usage is TRBV18 and J usage is TRBJ1-3; 10 nucleotides line up with TRBD1. V gave up 3 bases and J gave up 8 bases; unmatched junction bases: 7. In germline, CDR1 is KGHSH, CDR2 LQKENI. CDR3 length: 15 amino acids. The chain's CDR3 is CASSPNFGTGDTIYF. CDR3 coding DNA: TGTGCCAGCTCACCTAACTTCGGGACAGGGGACACCATATATTTT. The complete variable domain, with remaining parts taken from reference TRBV18 and TRBJ1-3, reads NAGVMQNPRHLVRRRGQEARLRCSPMKGHSHVYWYRQLPEEGLKFMVYLQKENIIDESGMPKERFSAEFPKEGPSILRIQQVVRGDSAAYFCASSPNFGTGDTIYFGEGSWLTVV.

The chain uses TRBV9 and TRBJ1-3; no clear D gene. V shed 0 bases and J shed 3 bases, with 4 bases lying between them. CDR1 SGDLS and CDR2 YYNGEE come from the germline V gene. The CDR3 contains 13 residues. The DNA of the CDR3 is TGTGCCAGCAGCGTAGGGGTTGGAAACACCATATATTTT. Its protein product is CASSVGVGNTIYF.

This clonotype was found many times. The chain carries TRBV6-6 and TRBJ2-5, with TRBD1 matching 11 bases. This CDR3 spans 14 amino acids. Trimming took 6 bases from V and 4 from J; bases not matched to a gene: 4. Germline CDR1 and CDR2: MNHNY and SVGAGI (reference sequence). The CDR3 loop reads CASRWTGGRETQYF. The CDR3 DNA reads as TGTGCCAGCAGATGGACAGGGGGCAGAGAGACCCAGTACTTC.

This clonotype was picked up a small number of times. The chain is built from TRBV6-5 and TRBJ2-5, with 8 bases aligning to TRBD2. Trimming removed 0 bases from V and 0 bases from J; junction bases left unmatched: 9. Germline V gives CDR1 MNHEY, CDR2 SVGAGI. The CDR3 extends over 18 amino acids. CDR3 loop: CASSYSPRGGGHQETQYF. The CDR3 region has the DNA TGTGCCAGCAGTTACTCCCCCCGGGGCGGGGGGCACCAAGAGACCCAGTACTTC.

The rearrangement links TRBV7-9 to TRBJ2-5, with D maybe TRBD1 (5 bases). The CDR3 covers 14 residues. With 4 bases removed from V and 0 bases from J, the gap between germline ends came to 9 bases. Per germline, CDR1 SEHNR and CDR2 FQNEAQ (reference sequence). In DNA, the CDR3 is TGTGCCAGCAGCTCCGCAGGGTACCAAGAGACCCAGTACTTC. This gives the protein CASSSAGYQETQYF.

The sample holds many counts of this clonotype. The V and J genes are TRBV12-3 or TRBV12-4 and TRBJ2-3, with D possibly matching TRBD2 (5 bases). Trimming took off 6 bases at V and 5 bases at J, with 18 bases between the two ends. The CDR3 extends over 15 amino acids. CDR3: CASRPDTRSVDTQYF. The DNA of the CDR3 is TGTGCCAGCAGGCCGGATACTAGAAGTGTAGATACGCAGTATTTT.

J is TRBJ2-5 and V is TRBV20-1, with TRBD2 identical over 9 bases. From germline, CDR1 is DFQATT and CDR2 SNEGSKA (reference sequence). The CDR3 extends over 13 amino acids. The CDR3 region is CSAPPLAGDEQYF. CDR3 DNA: TGCAGCGCCCCTCCCTTAGCGGGAGATGAGCAGTACTTC.